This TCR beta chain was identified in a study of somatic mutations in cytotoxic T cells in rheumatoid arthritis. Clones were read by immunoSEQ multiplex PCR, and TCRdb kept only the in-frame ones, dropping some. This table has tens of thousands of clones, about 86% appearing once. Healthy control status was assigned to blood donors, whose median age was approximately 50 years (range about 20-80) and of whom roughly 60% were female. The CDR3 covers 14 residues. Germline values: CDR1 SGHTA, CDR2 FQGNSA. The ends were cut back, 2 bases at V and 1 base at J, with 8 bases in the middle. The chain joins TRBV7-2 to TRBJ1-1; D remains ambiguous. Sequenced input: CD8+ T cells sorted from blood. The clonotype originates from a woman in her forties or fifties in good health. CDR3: CASSLSGENTEAFF. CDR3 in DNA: TGTGCCAGCAGCTTATCCGGGGAGAACACTGAAGCTTTCTTT.